The 8 T cell receptor beta chains presented below share a single source sample, sequenced in a study of shared clonotypes between healthy human individuals. Sequenced by immunoSEQ multiplex PCR; TCRdb stores in-frame clones only, minus some. The sample lists approximately 400,000 clones; about 96% were seen once. Sample: memory CD8+ T cells sorted from blood. Subset in this sample: CD45RO+ cells pooled with CCR7-negative TemRA cells. These receptors originate from a man in his thirties or forties in good health.

This rearrangement joins TRBV20-1 to TRBJ1-2; no definite D call. The CDR3 covers 8 residues. The germline V gene encodes CDR1 DFQATT and CDR2 SNEGSKA (reference sequence). V was clipped by 6 bases and J by 9 bases, with 5 bases between them. CDR3 bases: TGCAGTGCCCCGAGCTACACCTTC. This gives the protein CSAPSYTF.

This clone was seen a few times. The chain recombines TRBV19 with TRBJ1-4; tentatively, D is TRBD1 (5 bases). CDR3 length equals 13 residues. Germline-derived CDR1 and CDR2 are LNHDA and SQIVND (reference sequence). Trimming pared 6 bases from V and 5 bases from J, leaving 10 bases between. As DNA, the CDR3 is TGTGCCAGTAGCCGGGACGGGAATGAAAAACTGTTTTTT. This sequence encodes CASSRDGNEKLFF. The whole variable domain, filled in from reference TRBV19 and TRBJ1-4, reads DGGITQSPKYLFRKEGQNVTLSCEQNLNHDAMYWYRQDPGQGLRLIYYSQIVNDFQKGDIAEGYSVSREKKESFPLTVTSAQKNPTAFYLCASSRDGNEKLFFGSGTQLSVL.

The chain is built from TRBV5-4 and TRBJ1-4, with unresolved D. Trimming took off 0 bases at V and 8 bases at J, with 8 bases between the two ends. The CDR3 contains 13 residues. Germline values: CDR1 SGHNT, CDR2 YYREEE (reference sequence). CDR3 in amino acids: CASSLGLGEKLFF. The CDR3, as DNA: TGTGCCAGCAGCTTGGGCCTGGGGGAAAAACTGTTTTTT.

The chain links TRBV5-4 to TRBJ2-3; TRBD2 might be the D (7 bases). This CDR3 is 15 amino acids long. With 4 bases removed from V and 6 bases from J, the gap between germline ends came to 18 bases. Germline loops: CDR1 SGHNT, CDR2 YYREEE (reference sequence). The CDR3 nucleotides read TGTGCCAGCAGCCGAGGGGGGAGGGGAGAGGATACGCAGTATTTT. This translates into CASSRGGRGEDTQYF.

This clone was seen just once. This chain joins TRBV12-5 and TRBJ2-1, with D tentatively TRBD2 (5 bases). Between the trimmed V and J ends, which lost 6 bases and 2 bases, there was a span of 14 bases. CDR1 and CDR2 from the germline V gene are LGHNT and FRNRAP. The CDR3 totals 15 residues. CDR3 loop: CASGPEGSPYNEQFF. DNA of the CDR3: TGTGCTAGTGGCCCCGAGGGAAGTCCCTACAATGAGCAGTTCTTC.

This chain uses TRBV5-1 with TRBJ2-7, with 8 bases identical to TRBD1. Germline values: CDR1 SGHRS, CDR2 YFSETQ. The CDR3 spans 14 residues. V lost 4 bases to trimming and J lost 3 bases; unmatched junction nucleotides: 6. In nucleotides, the CDR3 is TGCGCCAGCAGCGCTGACAGGGGCCTCTACGAGCAGTACTTC. It encodes CASSADRGLYEQYF.

The chain has TRBV2 and TRBJ1-1, with 7 positions matching TRBD1. The CDR3 has 16 residues. J gave up 0 bases and V 2 bases, and 6 bases lay outside the gene matches. Germline loops: CDR1 SNHLY, CDR2 FYNNEI. The CDR3: CASSEKGADMNTEAFF. In nucleotides, the CDR3 is TGTGCCAGCAGTGAAAAGGGGGCAGACATGAACACTGAAGCTTTCTTT.

The chain couples TRBV4-1 to TRBJ2-3, with 8 bases aligning to TRBD2. The CDR3 sequence is 18 residues long. The germline CDR1 and CDR2 sequences are MGHRA and YSYEKL. J lost 2 bases, V lost 0 bases, and 10 bases had no gene match. In nucleotides, the CDR3 is TGCGCCAGCAGCCAAGATAGGCCCGGGACTAGTGTCACAGATACGCAGTATTTT. This gives the protein CASSQDRPGTSVTDTQYF.